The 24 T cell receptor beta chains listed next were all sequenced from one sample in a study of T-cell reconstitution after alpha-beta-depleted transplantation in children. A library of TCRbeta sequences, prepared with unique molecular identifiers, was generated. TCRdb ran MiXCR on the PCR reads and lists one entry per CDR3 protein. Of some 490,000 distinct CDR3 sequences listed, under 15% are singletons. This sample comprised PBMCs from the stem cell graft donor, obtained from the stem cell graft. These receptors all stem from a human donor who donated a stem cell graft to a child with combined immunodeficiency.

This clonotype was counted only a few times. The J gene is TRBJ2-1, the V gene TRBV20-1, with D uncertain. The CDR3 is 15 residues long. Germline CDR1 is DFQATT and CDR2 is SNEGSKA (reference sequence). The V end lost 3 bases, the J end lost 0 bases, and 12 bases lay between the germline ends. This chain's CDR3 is CSARPGLSSYNEQFF. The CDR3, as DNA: TGCAGTGCTAGGCCTGGCCTTAGCTCCTACAATGAGCAGTTCTTC.

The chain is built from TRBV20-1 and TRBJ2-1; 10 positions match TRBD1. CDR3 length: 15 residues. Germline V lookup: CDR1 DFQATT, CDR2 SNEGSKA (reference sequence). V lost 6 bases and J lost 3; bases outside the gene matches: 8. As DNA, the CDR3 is TGCAGTGCCCGGGGGTGGGACAGGGGCTACAATGAGCAGTTCTTC. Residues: CSARGWDRGYNEQFF.

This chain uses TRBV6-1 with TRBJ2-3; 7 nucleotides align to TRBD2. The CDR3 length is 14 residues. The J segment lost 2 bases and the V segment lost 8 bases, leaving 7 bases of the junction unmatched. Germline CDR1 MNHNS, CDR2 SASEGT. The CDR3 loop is CASHRDYNTDTQYF. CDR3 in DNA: TGTGCCAGCCACCGGGACTACAACACAGATACGCAGTATTTT.

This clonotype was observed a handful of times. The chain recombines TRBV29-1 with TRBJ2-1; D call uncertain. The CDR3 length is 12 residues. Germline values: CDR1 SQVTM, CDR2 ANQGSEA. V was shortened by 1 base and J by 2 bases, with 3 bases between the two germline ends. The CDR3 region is CSVEVAYNEQFF. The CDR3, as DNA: TGCAGCGTTGAAGTAGCCTACAATGAGCAGTTCTTC.

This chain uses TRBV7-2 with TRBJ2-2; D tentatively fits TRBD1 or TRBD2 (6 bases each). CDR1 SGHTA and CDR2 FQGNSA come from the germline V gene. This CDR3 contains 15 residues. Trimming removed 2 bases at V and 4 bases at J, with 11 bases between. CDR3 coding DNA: TGTGCCAGCAGCTTAACACAGGGAGGCACCGGGGAGCTGTTTTTT. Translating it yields CASSLTQGGTGELFF.

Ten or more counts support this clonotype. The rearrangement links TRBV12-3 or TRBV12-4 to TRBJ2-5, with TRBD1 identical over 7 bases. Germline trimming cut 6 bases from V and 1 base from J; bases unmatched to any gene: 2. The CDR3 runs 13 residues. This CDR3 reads CASRRDSQETQYF. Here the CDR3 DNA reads TGTGCCAGCAGACGGGACAGCCAAGAGACCCAGTACTTC.

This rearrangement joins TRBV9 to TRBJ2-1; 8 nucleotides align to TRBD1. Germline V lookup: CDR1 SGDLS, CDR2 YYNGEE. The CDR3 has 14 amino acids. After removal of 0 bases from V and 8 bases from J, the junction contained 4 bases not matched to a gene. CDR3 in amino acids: CASSVGAGGYEQFF. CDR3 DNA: TGTGCCAGCAGCGTAGGAGCAGGGGGCTATGAGCAGTTCTTC. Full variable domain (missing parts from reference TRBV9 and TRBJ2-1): DSGVTQTPKHLITATGQRVTLRCSPRSGDLSVYWYQQSLDQGLQFLIQYYNGEERAKGNILERFSAQQFPDLHSELNLSSLELGDSALYFCASSVGAGGYEQFFGPGTRLTVL.

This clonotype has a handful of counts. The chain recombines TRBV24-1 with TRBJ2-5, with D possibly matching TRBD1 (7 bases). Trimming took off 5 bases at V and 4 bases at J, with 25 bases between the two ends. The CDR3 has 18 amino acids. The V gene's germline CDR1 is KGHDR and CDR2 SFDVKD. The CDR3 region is CATSGHRLRDRLRETQYF. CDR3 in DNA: TGTGCCACCAGTGGGCACAGGTTGCGGGACAGATTAAGAGAGACCCAGTACTTC.

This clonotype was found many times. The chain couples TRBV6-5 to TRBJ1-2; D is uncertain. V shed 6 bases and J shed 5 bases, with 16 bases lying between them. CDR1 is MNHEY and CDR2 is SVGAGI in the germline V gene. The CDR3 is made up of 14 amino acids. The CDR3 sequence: CASSLSRANYGYTF. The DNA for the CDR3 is TGTGCCAGCAGCCTCAGTCGGGCAAATTATGGCTACACCTTC.

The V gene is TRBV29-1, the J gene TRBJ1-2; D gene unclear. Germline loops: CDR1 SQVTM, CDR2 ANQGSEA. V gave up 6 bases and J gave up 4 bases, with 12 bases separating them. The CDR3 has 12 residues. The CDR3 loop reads CSVETAAYGYTF. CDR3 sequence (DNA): TGCAGCGTAGAAACAGCAGCCTATGGCTACACCTTC.

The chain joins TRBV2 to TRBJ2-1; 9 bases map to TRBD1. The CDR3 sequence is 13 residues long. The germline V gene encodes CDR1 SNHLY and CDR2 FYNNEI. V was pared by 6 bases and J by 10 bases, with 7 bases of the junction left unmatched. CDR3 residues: CASRGDRAGEQFF. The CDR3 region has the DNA TGTGCCAGCAGAGGGGACAGGGCTGGGGAGCAGTTCTTC.

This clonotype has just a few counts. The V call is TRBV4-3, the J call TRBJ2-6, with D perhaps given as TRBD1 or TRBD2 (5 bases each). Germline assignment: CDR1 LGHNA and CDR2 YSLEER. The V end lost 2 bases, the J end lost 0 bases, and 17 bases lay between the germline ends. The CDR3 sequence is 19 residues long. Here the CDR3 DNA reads TGCGCCAGCAGCCAATCAACGACGGGGCGGATCTCTGGGGCCAACGTCCTGACTTTC. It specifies CASSQSTTGRISGANVLTF.

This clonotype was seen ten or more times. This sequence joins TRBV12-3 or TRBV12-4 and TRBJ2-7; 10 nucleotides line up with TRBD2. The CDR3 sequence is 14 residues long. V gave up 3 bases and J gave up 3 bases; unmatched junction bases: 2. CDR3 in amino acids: CASSFSSGSYEQYF. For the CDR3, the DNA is TGTGCCAGCAGTTTTTCTAGCGGGAGCTACGAGCAGTACTTC.

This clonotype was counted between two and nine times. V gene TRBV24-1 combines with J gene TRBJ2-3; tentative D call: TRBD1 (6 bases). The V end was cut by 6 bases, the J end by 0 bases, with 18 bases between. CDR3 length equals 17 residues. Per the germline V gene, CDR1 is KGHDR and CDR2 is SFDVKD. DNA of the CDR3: TGTGCCACCAGTAGCCATCGGTTTCAGGGGAGCACAGATACGCAGTATTTT. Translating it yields CATSSHRFQGSTDTQYF.

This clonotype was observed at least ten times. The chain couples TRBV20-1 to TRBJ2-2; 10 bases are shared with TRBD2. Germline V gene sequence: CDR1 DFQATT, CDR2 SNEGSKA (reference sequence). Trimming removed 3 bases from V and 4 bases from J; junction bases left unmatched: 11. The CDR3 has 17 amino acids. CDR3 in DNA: TGCAGTGCTAGGCCCCCTAGCGGGAGAGGGGTCACCGGGGAGCTGTTTTTT. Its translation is CSARPPSGRGVTGELFF.

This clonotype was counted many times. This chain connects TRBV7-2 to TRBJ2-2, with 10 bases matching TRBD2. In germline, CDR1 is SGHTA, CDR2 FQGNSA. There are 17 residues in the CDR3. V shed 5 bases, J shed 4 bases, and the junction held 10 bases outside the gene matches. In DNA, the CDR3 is TGTGCCAGCAGCCACAAAGCGGGGGGGCCAGTCACCGGGGAGCTGTTTTTT. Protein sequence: CASSHKAGGPVTGELFF.

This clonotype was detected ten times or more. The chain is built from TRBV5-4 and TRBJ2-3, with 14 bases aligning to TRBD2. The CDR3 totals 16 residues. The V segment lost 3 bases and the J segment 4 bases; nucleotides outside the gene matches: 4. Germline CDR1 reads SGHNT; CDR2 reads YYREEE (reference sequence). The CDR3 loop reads CASSSGTSGSADTQYF. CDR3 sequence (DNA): TGTGCCAGCAGCTCCGGGACTAGCGGGAGTGCAGATACGCAGTATTTT.

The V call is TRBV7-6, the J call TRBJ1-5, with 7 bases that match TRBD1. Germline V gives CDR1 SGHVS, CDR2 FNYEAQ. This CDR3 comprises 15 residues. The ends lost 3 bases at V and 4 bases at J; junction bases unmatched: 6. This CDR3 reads CASSLGTAGNQPQHF. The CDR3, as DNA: TGTGCCAGCAGCTTGGGGACAGCCGGAAATCAGCCCCAGCATTTT.

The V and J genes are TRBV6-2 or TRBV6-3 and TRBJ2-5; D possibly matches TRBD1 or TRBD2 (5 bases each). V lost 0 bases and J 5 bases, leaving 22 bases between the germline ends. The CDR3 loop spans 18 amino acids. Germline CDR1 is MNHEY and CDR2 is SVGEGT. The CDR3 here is CASSYSPILWGKSETQYF. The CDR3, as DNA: TGTGCCAGCAGTTACTCGCCAATCTTGTGGGGGAAGAGCGAGACCCAGTACTTC.

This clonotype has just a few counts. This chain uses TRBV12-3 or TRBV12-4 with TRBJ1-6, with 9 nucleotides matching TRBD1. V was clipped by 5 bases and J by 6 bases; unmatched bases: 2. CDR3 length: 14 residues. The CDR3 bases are TGTGCCAGCAGTCGACAGGGGGGTAATTCACCCCTCCACTTT. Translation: CASSRQGGNSPLHF.

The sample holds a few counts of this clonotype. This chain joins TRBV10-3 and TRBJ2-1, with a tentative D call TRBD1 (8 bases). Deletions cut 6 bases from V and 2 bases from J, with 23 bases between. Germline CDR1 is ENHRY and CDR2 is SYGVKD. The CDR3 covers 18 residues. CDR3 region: CAISSLTGGAGAYNEQFF. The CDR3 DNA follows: TGTGCCATCAGCAGCCTTACAGGGGGGGCCGGGGCCTACAATGAGCAGTTCTTC.

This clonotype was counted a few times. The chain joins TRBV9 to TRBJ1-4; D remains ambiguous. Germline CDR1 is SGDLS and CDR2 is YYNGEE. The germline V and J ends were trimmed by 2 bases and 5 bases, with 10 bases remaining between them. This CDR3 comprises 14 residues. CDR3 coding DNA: TGTGCCAGCAGCGTGGGCAGCCTCAATGAAAAACTGTTTTTT. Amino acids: CASSVGSLNEKLFF.

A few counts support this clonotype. CDR3 residues: CASSYILAASGRDGNEQFF. The CDR3 DNA sequence: TGTGCCAGCAGTTATATTTTGGCGGCTAGCGGGAGAGATGGCAATGAGCAGTTCTTC. V and J are TRBV6-5 and TRBJ2-1, with 10 bases fitting TRBD2. Germline loops: CDR1 MNHEY, CDR2 SVGAGI. CDR3 length: 19 amino acids. Losses at the gene ends were 3 bases for V and 6 bases for J; bases not matched to a gene: 17.

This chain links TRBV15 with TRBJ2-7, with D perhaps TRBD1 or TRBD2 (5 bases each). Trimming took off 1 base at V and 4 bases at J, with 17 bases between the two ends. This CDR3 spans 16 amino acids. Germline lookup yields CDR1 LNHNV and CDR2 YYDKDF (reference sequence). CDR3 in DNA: TGTGCCACCAGCAGAGCCTCCGGGACCGGGCCTTACGAGCAGTACTTC. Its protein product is CATSRASGTGPYEQYF.